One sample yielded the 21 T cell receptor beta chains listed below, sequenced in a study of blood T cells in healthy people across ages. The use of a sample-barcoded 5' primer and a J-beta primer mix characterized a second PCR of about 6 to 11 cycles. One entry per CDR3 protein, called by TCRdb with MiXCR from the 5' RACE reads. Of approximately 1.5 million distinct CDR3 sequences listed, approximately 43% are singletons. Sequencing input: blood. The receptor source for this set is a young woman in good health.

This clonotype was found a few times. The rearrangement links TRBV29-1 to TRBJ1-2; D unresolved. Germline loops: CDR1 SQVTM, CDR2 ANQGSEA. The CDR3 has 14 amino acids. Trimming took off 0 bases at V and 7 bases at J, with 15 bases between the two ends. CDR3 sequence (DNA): TGCAGCGTTGAAGAGGGCAGCCTAAACCTTGGCTACACCTTC. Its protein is CSVEEGSLNLGYTF.

The CDR3 sequence is CASSHGGAKLFF. Written as DNA, the CDR3 is TGTGCCAGCAGCCATGGGGGGGCCAAACTGTTTTTT. The chain carries TRBV12-3 or TRBV12-4 and TRBJ1-4; maybe TRBD1 (6 bases). This CDR3 region has 12 residues. V was clipped by 6 bases and J by 11 bases, with 13 bases between them.

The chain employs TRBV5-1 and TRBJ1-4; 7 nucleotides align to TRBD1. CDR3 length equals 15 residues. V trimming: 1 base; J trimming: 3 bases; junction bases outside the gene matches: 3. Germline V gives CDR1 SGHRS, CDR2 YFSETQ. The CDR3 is CASSLWDRANEKLFF. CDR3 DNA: TGCGCCAGCAGCTTGTGGGACAGAGCTAATGAAAAACTGTTTTTT.

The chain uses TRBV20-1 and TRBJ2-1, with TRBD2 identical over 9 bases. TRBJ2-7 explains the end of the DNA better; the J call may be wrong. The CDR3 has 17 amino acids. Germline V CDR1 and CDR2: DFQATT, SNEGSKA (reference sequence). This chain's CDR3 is CSALRPPRAGGYNEQYF. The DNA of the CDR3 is TGCAGTGCTCTACGGCCACCAAGAGCGGGGGGATACAATGAGCAGTACTTC.

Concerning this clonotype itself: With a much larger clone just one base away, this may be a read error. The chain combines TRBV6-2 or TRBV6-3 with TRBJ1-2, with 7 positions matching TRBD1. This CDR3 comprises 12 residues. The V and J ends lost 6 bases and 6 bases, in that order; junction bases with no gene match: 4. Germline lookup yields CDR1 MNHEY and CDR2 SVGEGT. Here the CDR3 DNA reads TGTGCCAGCAGCAACAGGGGTGATGGCTACACCTTC. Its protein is CASSNRGDGYTF.

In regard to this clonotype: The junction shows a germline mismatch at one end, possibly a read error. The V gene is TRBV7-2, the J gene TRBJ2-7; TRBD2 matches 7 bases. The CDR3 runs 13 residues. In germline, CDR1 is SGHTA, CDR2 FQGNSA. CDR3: CANSVNGGYEQYF. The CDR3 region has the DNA TGTGCCAACAGCGTAAACGGGGGGTACGAGCAGTACTTC.

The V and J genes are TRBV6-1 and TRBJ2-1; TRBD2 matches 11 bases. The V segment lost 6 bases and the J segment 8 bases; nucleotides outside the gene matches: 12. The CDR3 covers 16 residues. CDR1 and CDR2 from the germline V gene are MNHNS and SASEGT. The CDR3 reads CASRVLAGVSTDEQFF. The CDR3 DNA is TGTGCCAGCAGGGTACTAGCGGGAGTCTCTACGGATGAGCAGTTCTTC.

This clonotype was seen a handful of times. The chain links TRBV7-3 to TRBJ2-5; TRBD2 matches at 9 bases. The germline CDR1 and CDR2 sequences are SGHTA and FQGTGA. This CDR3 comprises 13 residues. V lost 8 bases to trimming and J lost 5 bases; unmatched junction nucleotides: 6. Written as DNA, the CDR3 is TGTGCCAGCGGACTAGCGAAAGGGGAGACCCAGTACTTC. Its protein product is CASGLAKGETQYF.

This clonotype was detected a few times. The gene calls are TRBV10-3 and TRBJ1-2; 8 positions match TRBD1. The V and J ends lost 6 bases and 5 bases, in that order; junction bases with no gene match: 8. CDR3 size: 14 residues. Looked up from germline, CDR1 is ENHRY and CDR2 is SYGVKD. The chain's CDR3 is CAIRGAGGEYGYTF. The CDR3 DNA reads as TGTGCCATCAGGGGGGCAGGGGGCGAATATGGCTACACCTTC.

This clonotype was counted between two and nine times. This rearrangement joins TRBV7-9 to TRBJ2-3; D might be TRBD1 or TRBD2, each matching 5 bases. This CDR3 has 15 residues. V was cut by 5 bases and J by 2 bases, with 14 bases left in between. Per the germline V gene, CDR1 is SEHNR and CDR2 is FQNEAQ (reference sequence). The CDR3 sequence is CASSRPGTFTDTQYF. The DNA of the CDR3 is TGTGCCAGCAGCCGTCCCGGGACCTTCACAGATACGCAGTATTTT.

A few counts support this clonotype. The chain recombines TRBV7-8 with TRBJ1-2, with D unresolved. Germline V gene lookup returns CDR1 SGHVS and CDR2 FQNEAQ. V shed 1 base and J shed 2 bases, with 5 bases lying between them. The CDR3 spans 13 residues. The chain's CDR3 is CASSLEVNYGYTF. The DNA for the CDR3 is TGTGCCAGCAGCTTAGAAGTAAACTATGGCTACACCTTC. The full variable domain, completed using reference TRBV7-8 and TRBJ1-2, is GAGVSQSPRYKVAKRGQDVALRCDPISGHVSLFWYQQALGQGPEFLTYFQNEAQLDKSGLPSDRFFAERPEGSVSTLKIQRTQQEDSAVYLCASSLEVNYGYTFGSGTRLTVV.

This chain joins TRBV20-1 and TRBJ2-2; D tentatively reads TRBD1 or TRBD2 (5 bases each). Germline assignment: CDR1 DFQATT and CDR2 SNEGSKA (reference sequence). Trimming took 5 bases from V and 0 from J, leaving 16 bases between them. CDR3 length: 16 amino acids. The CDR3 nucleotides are TGCAGTGCTGGAGGAGGAAGGGGCACGAACACCGGGGAGCTGTTTTTT. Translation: CSAGGGRGTNTGELFF.

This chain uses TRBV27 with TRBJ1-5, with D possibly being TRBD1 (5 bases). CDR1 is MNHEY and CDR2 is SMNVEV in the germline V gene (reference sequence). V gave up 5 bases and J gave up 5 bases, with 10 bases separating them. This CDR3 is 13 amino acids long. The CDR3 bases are TGTGCCAGCAGTACCGGGACTTATCAGCCCCAGCATTTT. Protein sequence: CASSTGTYQPQHF.

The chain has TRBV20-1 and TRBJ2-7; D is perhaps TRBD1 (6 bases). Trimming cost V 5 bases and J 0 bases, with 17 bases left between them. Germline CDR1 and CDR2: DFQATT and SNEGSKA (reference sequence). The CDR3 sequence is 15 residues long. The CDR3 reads CSADLPARGSYEQYF. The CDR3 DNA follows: TGCAGTGCTGACCTGCCGGCCAGGGGCTCCTACGAGCAGTACTTC.

CDR3 loop: CASSFWLLGGVSSYNEQFF. CDR3 DNA: TGTGCCAGCAGCTTTTGGCTCCTAGGGGGAGTATCGTCCTACAATGAGCAGTTCTTC. The rearrangement links TRBV7-9 to TRBJ2-1; TRBD1 might be the D (6 bases). Between the trimmed V and J ends, which lost 3 bases and 1 base, there was a span of 22 bases. Looked up from germline, CDR1 is SEHNR and CDR2 is FQNEAQ (reference sequence). The CDR3 is 19 residues long.

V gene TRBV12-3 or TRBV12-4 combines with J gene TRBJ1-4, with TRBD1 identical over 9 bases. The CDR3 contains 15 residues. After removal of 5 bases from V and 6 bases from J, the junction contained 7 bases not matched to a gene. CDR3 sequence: CASSTRQGDDEKLFF. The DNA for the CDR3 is TGTGCCAGCAGTACCCGACAGGGGGACGATGAAAAACTGTTTTTT.

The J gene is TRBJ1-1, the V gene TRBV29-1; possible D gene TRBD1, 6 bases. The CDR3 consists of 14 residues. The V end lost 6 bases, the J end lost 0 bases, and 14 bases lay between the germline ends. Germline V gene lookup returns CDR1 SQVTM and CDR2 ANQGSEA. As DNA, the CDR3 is TGCAGCGTGAAAACTTCAGGGGTGAACACTGAAGCTTTCTTT. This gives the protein CSVKTSGVNTEAFF.

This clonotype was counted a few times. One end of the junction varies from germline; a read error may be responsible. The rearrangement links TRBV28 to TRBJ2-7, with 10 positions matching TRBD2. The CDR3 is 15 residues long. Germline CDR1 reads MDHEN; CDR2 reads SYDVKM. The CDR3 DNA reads TGTGCCAGCAGCTTATCCGGGACTAGCGTCTACGAGCAGTACTTC. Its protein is CASSLSGTSVYEQYF.

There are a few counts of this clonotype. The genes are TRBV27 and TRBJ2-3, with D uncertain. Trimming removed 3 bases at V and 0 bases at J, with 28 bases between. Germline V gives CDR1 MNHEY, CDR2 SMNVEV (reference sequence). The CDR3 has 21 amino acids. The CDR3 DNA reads TGTGCCAGCAGTTTCACTCCTCCCCAACTCCCCCCCAGTTCTAGCACAGATACGCAGTATTTT. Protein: CASSFTPPQLPPSSSTDTQYF.

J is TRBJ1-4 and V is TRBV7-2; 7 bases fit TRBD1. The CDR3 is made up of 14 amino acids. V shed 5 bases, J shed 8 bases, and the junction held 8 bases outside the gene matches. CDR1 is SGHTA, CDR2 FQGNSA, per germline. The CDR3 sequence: CASSRQGNGEKLFF. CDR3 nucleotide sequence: TGTGCCAGCAGCCGACAGGGAAATGGGGAAAAACTGTTTTTT.

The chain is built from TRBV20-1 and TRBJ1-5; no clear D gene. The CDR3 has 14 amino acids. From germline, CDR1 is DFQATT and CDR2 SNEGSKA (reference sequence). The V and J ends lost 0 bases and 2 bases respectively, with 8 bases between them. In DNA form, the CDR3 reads TGCAGTGCTAGAGAGGGGTCTGGCAATCAGCCCCAGCATTTT. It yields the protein CSAREGSGNQPQHF.